The following is a T cell receptor beta chain sequence with its context. Many counts were recorded for this clonotype. The antigen it binds to is not known. The input lacks base qualities; no much larger clone sits a single base away. Unsorted PBMC libraries were generated from 2 million PBMCs stored in RNAlater at -80 °C until RNA extraction. The multiple sclerosis patients were enrolled in a US clinical protocol that used magnetic resonance imaging to evaluate disease progression. Peripheral blood was subjected to Ficoll-Hypaque density gradient centrifugation to isolate PBMCs, which were then cryopreserved in liquid nitrogen. These data come from a study of neurological immune-mediated disorders (dated 2019 in TCRdb). For context, the study as a whole: Among the approximately 34 multiple sclerosis patients, around 31 had relapsing-remitting MS and 3 had secondary progressive MS. Peripheral blood TCR-beta repertoires from HTLV-I-associated myelopathy (HAM/TSP) patients, multiple sclerosis patients and healthy controls were compared by UMI-based sequencing. Longitudinal samples, technical triplicates and paired sorted CD4+ and CD8+ T-cell subsets, alongside PBMC samples, were included among the approximately 110 TCR-beta libraries. The cohort included 60 to 70 subjects: some 15 with HAM/TSP, roughly 35 with multiple sclerosis, and approximately 20 healthy controls. What the research found in general, with its limitations: No identical CDR3 amino acid sequences were shared among expanded clones across subjects, suggesting private TCR-beta repertoires in all groups. The highest TCR clonal expansion was observed in HAM/TSP patients, whereas the lowest was observed in MS patients, even when compared with healthy controls. In a phylogenetic analysis, the repertoires of 18 out of 34 MS patients fell into a single cluster of related CDR3 sequences, pointing to a possible signature at the repertoire level. The MS cluster showed no association with clinical or MRI features, and the authors stated that larger cohorts are needed.

The CDR3, cysteine through phenylalanine, is 11 amino acids long. The entry retains the CDR3 DNA only, 33 bases that are in frame from base 1. The V end gives up 7 bases and the J end 5 bases, leaving 4 bases in the junction not matched to a gene. The germline V gene provides CDR1 SQVTM and CDR2 ANQGSEA. cDNA was synthesized by template-switch 5'RACE using a primer with a 10-nucleotide random unique molecular identifier that tagged each TCR transcript. Each sequencing run produced over 180 million TCR-beta sequences covering 15-18 subjects. The RNeasy kit was used for extraction of total RNA. The KAPA Real-time Library Amplification kit was used to amplify TCR-beta VDJ regions with primers for the TCR constant region and the 5'RACE anchor. A first PCR added sample indexes and Illumina adaptors, after which a second PCR increased the library yield. The roughly 650 bp TCR product was size-selected on a 2% E-gel SizeSelection system after Ampure bead purification. Library quality was checked on a Bioanalyzer, concentration was measured with Qubit, and libraries were quantified with the Kapa Library Quantification kit before pooling. An Illumina HiSeq 2500 sequenced the libraries paired-end 2 x 150 bp. To increase sequence diversity, roughly 25-31% phiX was spiked into each library pool. The authors processed their data as follows. The quality-filtered reads were processed with the UMI-based MiGEC pipeline, whose error correction step removed more than 80% of the raw TCR sequences. IMGT germline references were used for aligning VDJ genes, and each clonotype was defined as a unique CDR3 amino acid sequence together with its V-J genes. Clonal expansion, Shannon diversity and CDR3 relatedness were evaluated with VDJtools (CalcPairwiseDistances, ClusterSamples), while phylogenetic trees were built in CLCbio workbench. Using coefficient-of-variation modelling across technical triplicates, the study counted a clone as expanded if it had at least 8 unique UMIs. Using fastp at Q25 and MiXCR, TCRdb reprocessed the public reads and kept productive beta chains. Rows with one shared CDR3 protein collapse into an entry with the most common genes and DNA. TCRdb, not the original authors, processed these V and J calls. The sample includes tens of thousands of distinct CDR3 sequences, with more than 4% observed a single time. Approximately 3.5% of the sample goes to the ten largest clones.

The V gene is TRBV29-1 and the J gene is TRBJ2-5, with TRBD2 matching 7 junction bases. The specimen was PBMCs. The receptor was isolated from a woman aged 50 to 60 with multiple sclerosis. This receptor carries the CDR3 CSGGGSETQYF. The sequence in DNA is TGCAGCGGGGGGGGTTCCGAGACCCAGTACTTC.